This T cell receptor (beta chain) derives from a study of T cells in Graves' hyperthyroidism and ophthalmopathy. Study results and limitations: Ophthalmopathy got predicted by the model a median approximately 6.3 months before its onset. The authors' 13 V-J model separated ophthalmopathy from stable hyperthyroidism.

As to this clonotype: The antigen is not known.

The CDR3 is 15 amino acids. Looked up from germline, CDR1 is LNHNV and CDR2 is YYDKDF (reference sequence). Between the trimmed V and J ends, which lost 4 bases and 2 bases, there was a span of 12 bases. Exclusion followed for patients with uncontrolled infection, other autoimmune disease, pregnancy or lactation. Thyroid ultrasound and orbital computed tomography, with clinical symptoms and serum thyroxine and TRAb, informed diagnoses. Amplification of TCR beta CDR3 regions was performed using RNA transcripts as template. First-round RT-PCR targeting the TCR CDR3 was performed with the HTBI primer set. TCRdb itself ran the multiplex PCR reads through MiXCR, one entry per CDR3 protein. The sample yields about 510,000 distinct CDR3 sequences, 40% to 55% seen once.

This TCR was sampled from an adult woman with Graves' disease, either hyperthyroidism or ophthalmopathy (not recorded which). Sequencing was carried out using peripheral blood or thyroid tissue (not recorded which). The chain carries TRBV15 and TRBJ1-5; D is ambiguous. In DNA, the CDR3 is TGTGCCACCAGCACCAAAGGGTTGGGCAATCAGCCCCAGCATTTT. Amino acid sequence: CATSTKGLGNQPQHF.